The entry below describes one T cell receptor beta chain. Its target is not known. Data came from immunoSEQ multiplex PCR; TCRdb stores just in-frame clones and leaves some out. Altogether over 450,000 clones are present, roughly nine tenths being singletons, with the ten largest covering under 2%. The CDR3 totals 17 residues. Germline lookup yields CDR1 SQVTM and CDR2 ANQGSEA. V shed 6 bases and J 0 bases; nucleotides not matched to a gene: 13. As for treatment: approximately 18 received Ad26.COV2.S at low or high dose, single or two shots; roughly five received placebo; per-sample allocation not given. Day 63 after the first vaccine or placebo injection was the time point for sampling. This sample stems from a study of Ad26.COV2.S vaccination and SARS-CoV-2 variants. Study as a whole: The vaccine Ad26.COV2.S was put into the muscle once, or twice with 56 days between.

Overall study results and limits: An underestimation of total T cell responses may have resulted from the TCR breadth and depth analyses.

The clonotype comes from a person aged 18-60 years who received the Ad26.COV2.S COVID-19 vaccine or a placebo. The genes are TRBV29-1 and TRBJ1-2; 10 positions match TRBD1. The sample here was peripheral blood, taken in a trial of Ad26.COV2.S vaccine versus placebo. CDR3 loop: CSVHTGTGAKANYGYTF. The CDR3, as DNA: TGCAGCGTACATACCGGGACAGGGGCCAAAGCTAACTATGGCTACACCTTC.